This T cell receptor beta chain was sequenced in a study of blood T cell repertoires in COVID-19. Study summary: COVID-19 samples collected from the United States, Italy and Spain covered acute and convalescent phases.

Measured with immunoSEQ multiplex PCR; TCRdb has only the in-frame clones, and not every one. The sample holds 310,000 or so clones; 88% are singletons and the top ten take 10% to 12%. The V gene end was trimmed by 4 bases and the J gene end by 5 bases; junction bases not matched to a gene: 3. CDR3 size: 14 residues. Germline V gives CDR1 MGHDK, CDR2 SYGVNS. The sequenced material came from peripheral blood. The receptor's source is a woman in her twenties or thirties with COVID-19, enrolled during active disease. This rearrangement joins TRBV25-1 to TRBJ1-4, with TRBD1 identical over 8 bases. CDR3 sequence reads: CASSVGDRNEKLFF. In nucleotides, the CDR3 is TGTGCCAGCAGTGTCGGGGACAGGAATGAAAAACTGTTTTTT.